The 20 T cell receptor beta chains presented below share a single source sample, sequenced in a study of technical replicates of blood from a handful of donors. Repertoires were generated with immunoSEQ multiplex PCR, while TCRdb's copy carries only in-frame clones and drops some. The repertoire includes more than 65,000 clones, roughly 97% of them detected once, and roughly 0.3% sits in the top ten. The sample was T cells isolated from PBMCs. The source of these receptors is a human donor in good health.

The gene calls are TRBV7-6 and TRBJ1-5, with D possibly matching TRBD1 (5 bases). Trimming removed 1 base at V and 8 bases at J, with 12 bases between. CDR1 is SGHVS and CDR2 is FNYEAQ in the germline V gene. The length of the CDR3 is 14 residues. CDR3 sequence: CASSLVSGEEPQHF. CDR3 in DNA: TGTGCCAGCAGCTTAGTTTCGGGGGAAGAGCCCCAGCATTTT.

The chain links TRBV2 to TRBJ1-1; D not resolved. This CDR3 is built from 11 residues. Looked up from germline, CDR1 is SNHLY and CDR2 is FYNNEI. V lost 6 bases, J lost 5 bases, and 7 bases lay in between. This chain's CDR3 is CASRGRTEAFF. Written as DNA, the CDR3 is TGTGCCAGCAGGGGGAGAACTGAAGCTTTCTTT.

The V call is TRBV7-9, the J call TRBJ1-2; tentatively, D is TRBD1 (5 bases). Trimming took 6 bases from V and 6 from J, leaving 11 bases between them. CDR1 and CDR2 (germline): SEHNR, FQNEAQ (reference sequence). This CDR3 has 12 amino acids. Written as DNA, the CDR3 is TGTGCCAGCAGGAGGGAGGGGAATGGCTACACCTTC. This sequence encodes CASRREGNGYTF.

The genes are TRBV28 and TRBJ2-1; D perhaps matches TRBD1 (6 bases). Germline V gene lookup returns CDR1 MDHEN and CDR2 SYDVKM. CDR3 length equals 14 residues. Trimming took off 5 bases at V and 4 bases at J, with 12 bases between the two ends. CDR3 sequence reads: CASSPGAEYNEQFF. Here the CDR3 DNA reads TGTGCCAGCAGTCCAGGGGCGGAGTACAATGAGCAGTTCTTC.

The chain joins TRBV30 to TRBJ2-7, with a weak D call TRBD2 (5 bases). The CDR3 extends over 14 amino acids. CDR1 is GTSNPN, CDR2 SVGIG, per germline (reference sequence). V gave up 3 bases and J gave up 9 bases, with 21 bases separating them. The CDR3 protein is CAWRRLAFFEGQYF. CDR3 in DNA: TGTGCCTGGAGGCGGCTAGCTTTCTTCGAGGGGCAGTACTTC.

This rearrangement joins TRBV9 to TRBJ2-1; D perhaps matches TRBD2 (5 bases). This CDR3 has 14 amino acids. V was shortened by 3 bases and J by 7 bases, with 14 bases between the two germline ends. Germline V lookup: CDR1 SGDLS, CDR2 YYNGEE. CDR3 in amino acids: CASSGRGRLNEQFF. Here the CDR3 DNA reads TGTGCCAGCAGCGGTAGAGGGAGATTAAATGAGCAGTTCTTC.

The CDR3 sequence is CASSSYRTNNYEQYF. CDR3 coding DNA: TGTGCCAGCAGCTCATACCGGACTAATAACTACGAGCAGTACTTC. V and J are TRBV28 and TRBJ2-7, with D perhaps matching TRBD2 (6 bases). Trimming removed 6 bases at V and 3 bases at J, with 18 bases between. CDR3 size: 15 residues. Germline CDR1 is MDHEN and CDR2 is SYDVKM.

This chain uses TRBV28 with TRBJ1-5; maybe TRBD1 (6 bases). V was shortened by 10 bases and J by 0 bases, with 22 bases between the two germline ends. CDR1 and CDR2 (germline): MDHEN, SYDVKM. This CDR3 region has 17 residues. The CDR3 loop is CATTGGRRIYSNQPQHF. CDR3 nucleotides: TGTGCCACCACCGGGGGGCGGAGGATTTATAGCAATCAGCCCCAGCATTTT.

The V call is TRBV30, the J call TRBJ2-2, with a tentative D call TRBD2 (6 bases). The CDR3 spans 14 residues. CDR1 is GTSNPN and CDR2 is SVGIG in the germline V gene (reference sequence). The V end was cut by 1 base, the J end by 5 bases, with 11 bases between. The CDR3 here is CAWSELALTGELFF. The CDR3 bases are TGTGCCTGGAGTGAACTAGCCTTAACCGGGGAGCTGTTTTTT. The full variable domain, completed using reference TRBV30 and TRBJ2-2, is SQTIHQWPATLVQPVGSPLSLECTVEGTSNPNLYWYRQAAGRGLQLLFYSVGIGQISSEVPQNLSASRPQDRQFILSSKKLLLSDSGFYLCAWSELALTGELFFGEGSRLTVL.

The chain is built from TRBV27 and TRBJ1-1, with D perhaps TRBD1 (6 bases). The CDR3 spans 14 residues. Germline CDR1 reads MNHEY; CDR2 reads SMNVEV (reference sequence). Trimming took 6 bases from V and 0 from J, leaving 11 bases between them. The CDR3 DNA reads as TGTGCCAGCAGCACGGGACACTTGAACACTGAAGCTTTCTTT. Protein product: CASSTGHLNTEAFF.

The CDR3 spells CASRLAGNNEQFF. The CDR3 coding sequence is TGTGCCAGCAGGTTAGCGGGGAACAATGAGCAGTTCTTC. This chain connects TRBV6-1 to TRBJ2-1, with 8 bases aligning to TRBD2. J was trimmed by 5 bases and V by 6 bases; bases with no gene match: 3. This CDR3 is built from 13 residues. Per the germline V gene, CDR1 is MNHNS and CDR2 is SASEGT.

V gene TRBV27 combines with J gene TRBJ2-5; the D is unclear. V lost 6 bases and J 3 bases, leaving 5 bases between the germline ends. Germline CDR1 reads MNHEY; CDR2 reads SMNVEV (reference sequence). CDR3 length: 11 amino acids. The CDR3 loop reads CASRVEETQYF. The CDR3 DNA reads as TGTGCCAGCAGAGTAGAAGAGACCCAGTACTTC.

The V and J genes are TRBV4-2 and TRBJ2-1; 7 bases line up with TRBD1. J lost 0 bases, V lost 4 bases, and 3 bases had no gene match. Germline V gene data show CDR1 as LGHNA and CDR2 as YNFKEQ. The CDR3 has 15 residues. The CDR3 here is CASSLDRVSYNEQFF. The CDR3 DNA is TGTGCCAGCAGCCTAGACAGGGTCTCCTACAATGAGCAGTTCTTC.

The V call is TRBV28, the J call TRBJ1-5; TRBD1 might be the D (5 bases). The CDR3 has 13 residues. Trimming left V 5 bases short and J 5 bases short, with 10 bases between. Germline-derived CDR1 and CDR2 are MDHEN and SYDVKM. The CDR3 bases are TGTGCCAGCAGTCGACAGAACTATCAGCCCCAGCATTTT. This gives the protein CASSRQNYQPQHF.

The chain employs TRBV18 and TRBJ2-1, with TRBD1 matching 8 bases. V trimming: 6 bases; J trimming: 9 bases; junction bases outside the gene matches: 7. The CDR3 is made up of 13 amino acids. Germline V gene lookup returns CDR1 KGHSH and CDR2 LQKENI. The CDR3: CASSTGVKGEQFF. CDR3 nucleotides: TGTGCCAGCTCGACAGGGGTTAAGGGTGAGCAGTTCTTC. Based on the CDR3 plus reference TRBV18 and TRBJ2-1, the full variable domain is NAGVMQNPRHLVRRRGQEARLRCSPMKGHSHVYWYRQLPEEGLKFMVYLQKENIIDESGMPKERFSAEFPKEGPSILRIQQVVRGDSAAYFCASSTGVKGEQFFGPGTRLTVL.

J is TRBJ1-1 and V is TRBV7-9; TRBD1 aligns across 8 bases. V trimming: 4 bases; J trimming: 5 bases; junction bases outside the gene matches: 9. The CDR3 is 15 residues long. CDR1 and CDR2 (germline): SEHNR, FQNEAQ (reference sequence). The CDR3 DNA reads as TGTGCCAGCAGCTCCCGTGGACAGGGAAGGACTGAAGCTTTCTTT. Protein product: CASSSRGQGRTEAFF.

The chain uses TRBV27 and TRBJ2-7; TRBD1 matches at 8 bases. Germline V gives CDR1 MNHEY, CDR2 SMNVEV (reference sequence). This CDR3 is built from 14 residues. V was pared by 6 bases and J by 5 bases, with 9 bases of the junction left unmatched. CDR3 loop: CASRETGAVHEQYF. CDR3 DNA: TGTGCCAGCAGGGAGACAGGGGCTGTCCACGAGCAGTACTTC.

The genes are TRBV6-1 and TRBJ2-2; no clear D. Germline assignment: CDR1 MNHNS and CDR2 SASEGT. The CDR3 spans 15 residues. V dropped 3 bases and J dropped 6 bases, with 14 bases sitting between them. DNA of the CDR3: TGTGCCAGCAGTGAGGATAGACTTCTCGCCGGGGAGCTGTTTTTT. It yields the protein CASSEDRLLAGELFF.

The J gene is TRBJ2-3, the V gene TRBV29-1; no clear D gene. The CDR3 consists of 9 residues. The germline CDR1 and CDR2 sequences are SQVTM and ANQGSEA. CDR3 nucleotides: TGCAGGACAACAGATACGCAGTATTTT. This encodes CRTTDTQYF.

The V call is TRBV4-1, the J call TRBJ2-1, with TRBD2 identical over 9 bases. This CDR3 has 16 residues. From germline, CDR1 is MGHRA and CDR2 YSYEKL. V was clipped by 4 bases and J by 4 bases; unmatched bases: 8. The CDR3 spells CASSPISGSPYNEQFF. CDR3 DNA sequence: TGCGCCAGCAGCCCCATTAGCGGGAGTCCATACAATGAGCAGTTCTTC.